The TCR beta chain described here comes from a study of cytomegalovirus exposure and HLA in healthy donors. Overall study results and limits: A later look showed TCR association rates differing by HLA locus, highest for DRB1 and lowest for HLA-C. What a later analysis reportedly showed was that an Asian-associated ancestry cluster had fewer N-insertions than the roughly 670-donor mean. Per a later analysis, HLA-associated TCR beta chains showed more clonal expansion than other, equally common TCR beta chains.

Germline-derived CDR1 and CDR2 are DFQATT and SNEGSKA (reference sequence). Between the trimmed V and J ends, which lost 1 base and 9 bases, there was a span of 10 bases. CDR3 length: 11 amino acids. The PCR made use of 60 Vbeta and 13 Jbeta primers. Assay used: immunoSEQ multiplex PCR; TCRdb lists only in-frame clones, some missing. Of about 140,000 clones in the sample, roughly 80% were seen once. For this clone: The antigen remains unidentified.

The rearrangement joins TRBV20-1 to TRBJ2-7, with a weak D call TRBD2 (5 bases). This TCR came from a female donor in good health and CMV-seronegative. Material: PBMCs. CDR3 sequence (DNA): TGCAGTGCTAGAGTCCCCCGGGGGCAGTACTTC. It specifies CSARVPRGQYF.